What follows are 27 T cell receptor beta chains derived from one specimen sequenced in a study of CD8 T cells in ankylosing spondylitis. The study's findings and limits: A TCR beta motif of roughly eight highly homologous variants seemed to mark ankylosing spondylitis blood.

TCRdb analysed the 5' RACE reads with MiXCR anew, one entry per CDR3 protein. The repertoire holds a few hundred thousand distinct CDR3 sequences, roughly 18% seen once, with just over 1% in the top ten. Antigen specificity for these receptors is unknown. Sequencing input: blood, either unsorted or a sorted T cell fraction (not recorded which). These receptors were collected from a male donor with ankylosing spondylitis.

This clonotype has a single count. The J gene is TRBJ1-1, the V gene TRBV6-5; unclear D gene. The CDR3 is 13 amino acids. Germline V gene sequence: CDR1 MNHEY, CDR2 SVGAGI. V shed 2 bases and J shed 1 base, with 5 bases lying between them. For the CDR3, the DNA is TGTGCCAGCAGTTACAGACAGAACACTGAAGCTTTCTTT. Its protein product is CASSYRQNTEAFF.

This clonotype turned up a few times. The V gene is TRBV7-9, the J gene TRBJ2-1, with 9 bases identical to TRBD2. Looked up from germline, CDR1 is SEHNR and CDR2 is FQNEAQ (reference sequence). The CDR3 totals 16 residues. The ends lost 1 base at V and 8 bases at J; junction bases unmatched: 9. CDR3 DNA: TGTGCCAGCAGCTTAGTGGGCGGGAGGGCCTCTTATGAGCAGTTCTTC. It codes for CASSLVGGRASYEQFF.

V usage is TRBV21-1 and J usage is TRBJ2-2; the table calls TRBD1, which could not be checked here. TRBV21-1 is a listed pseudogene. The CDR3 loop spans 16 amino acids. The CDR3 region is CATTFPGTVNTGELFF. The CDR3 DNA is TGTGCCACTACATTCCCCGGGACAGTTAACACCGGGGAGCTGTTTTTT.

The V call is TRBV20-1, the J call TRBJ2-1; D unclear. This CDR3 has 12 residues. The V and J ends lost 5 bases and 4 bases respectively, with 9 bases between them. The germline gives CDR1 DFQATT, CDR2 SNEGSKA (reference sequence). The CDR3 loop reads CSAPPQYNEQFF. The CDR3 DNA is TGCAGTGCTCCCCCTCAGTACAATGAGCAGTTCTTC.

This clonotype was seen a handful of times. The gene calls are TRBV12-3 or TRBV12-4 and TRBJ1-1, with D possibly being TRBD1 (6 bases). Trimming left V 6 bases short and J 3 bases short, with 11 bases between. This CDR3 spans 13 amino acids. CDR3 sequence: CASRQNRDTEAFF. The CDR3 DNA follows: TGTGCCAGCAGACAAAACAGGGACACTGAAGCTTTCTTT.

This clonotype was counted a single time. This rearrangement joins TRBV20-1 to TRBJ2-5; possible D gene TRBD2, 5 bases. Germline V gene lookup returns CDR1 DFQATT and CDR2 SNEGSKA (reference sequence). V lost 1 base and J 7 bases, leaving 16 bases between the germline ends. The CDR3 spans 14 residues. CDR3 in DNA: TGCAGTGCTAGAGGCCCCCGGGATCCCCCGACCCAGTACTTC. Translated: CSARGPRDPPTQYF.

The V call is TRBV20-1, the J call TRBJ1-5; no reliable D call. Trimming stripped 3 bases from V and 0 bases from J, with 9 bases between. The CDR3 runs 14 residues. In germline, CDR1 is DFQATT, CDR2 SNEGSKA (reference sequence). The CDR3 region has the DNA TGCAGTGCTAGTGAGAGCAATAGCAATCAGCCCCAGCATTTT. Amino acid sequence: CSASESNSNQPQHF.

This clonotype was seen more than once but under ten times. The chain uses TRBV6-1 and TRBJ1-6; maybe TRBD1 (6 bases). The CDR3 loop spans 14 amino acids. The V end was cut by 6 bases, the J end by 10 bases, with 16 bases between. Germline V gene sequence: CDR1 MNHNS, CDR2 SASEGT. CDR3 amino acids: CASRGGSGTSPLHF. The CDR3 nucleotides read TGTGCCAGCAGGGGGGGATCGGGGACATCACCCCTCCACTTT.

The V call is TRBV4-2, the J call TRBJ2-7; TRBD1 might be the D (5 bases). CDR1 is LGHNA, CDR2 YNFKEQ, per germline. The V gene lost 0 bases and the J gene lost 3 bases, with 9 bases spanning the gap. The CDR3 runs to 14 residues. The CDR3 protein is CASSQERGYYEQYF. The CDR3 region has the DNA TGTGCCAGCAGCCAAGAAAGGGGATACTACGAGCAGTACTTC.

CDR3: CASSLSRDRDVDTQYF. The CDR3 nucleotides read TGCGCCAGCAGCTTGTCCCGGGACAGGGATGTAGATACGCAGTATTTT. The chain carries TRBV5-1 and TRBJ2-3, with TRBD1 matching over 9 bases. The J segment lost 5 bases and the V segment lost 1 base, leaving 8 bases of the junction unmatched. Germline V lookup: CDR1 SGHRS, CDR2 YFSETQ. This CDR3 contains 16 residues. Using reference TRBV5-1 and TRBJ2-3 for the parts outside the CDR3, the full variable domain is KAGVTQTPRYLIKTRGQQVTLSCSPISGHRSVSWYQQTPGQGLQFLFEYFSETQRNKGNFPGRFSGRQFSNSRSEMNVSTLELGDSALYLCASSLSRDRDVDTQYFGPGTRLTVL.

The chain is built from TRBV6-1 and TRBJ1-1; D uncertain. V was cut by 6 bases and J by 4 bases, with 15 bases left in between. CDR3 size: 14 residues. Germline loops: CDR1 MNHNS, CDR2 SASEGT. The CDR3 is CASRRAGSGTEAFF. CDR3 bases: TGTGCCAGCAGACGCGCGGGGTCCGGCACTGAAGCTTTCTTT.

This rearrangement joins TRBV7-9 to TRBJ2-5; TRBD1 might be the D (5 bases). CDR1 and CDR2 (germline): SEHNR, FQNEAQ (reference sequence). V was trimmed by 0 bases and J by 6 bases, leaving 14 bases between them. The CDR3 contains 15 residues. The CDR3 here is CASSLAWGAGKTQYF. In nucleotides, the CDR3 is TGTGCCAGCAGCTTAGCTTGGGGCGCAGGGAAGACCCAGTACTTC.

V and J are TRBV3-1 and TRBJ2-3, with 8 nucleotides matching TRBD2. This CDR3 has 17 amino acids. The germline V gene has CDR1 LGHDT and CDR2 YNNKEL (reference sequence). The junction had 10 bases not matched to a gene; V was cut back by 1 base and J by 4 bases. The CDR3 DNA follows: TGTGCCAGCAGCCAAGTTGGTCGGGGGGGCCGCGCAGATACGCAGTATTTT. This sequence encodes CASSQVGRGGRADTQYF.

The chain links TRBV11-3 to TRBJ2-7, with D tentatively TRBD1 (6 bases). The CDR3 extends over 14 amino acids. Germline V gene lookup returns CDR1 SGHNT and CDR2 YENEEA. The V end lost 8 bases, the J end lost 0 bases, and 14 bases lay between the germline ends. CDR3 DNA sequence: TGTGCCAGCGGGGGCAGGGCAGGCTCCTACGAGCAGTACTTC. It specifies CASGGRAGSYEQYF.

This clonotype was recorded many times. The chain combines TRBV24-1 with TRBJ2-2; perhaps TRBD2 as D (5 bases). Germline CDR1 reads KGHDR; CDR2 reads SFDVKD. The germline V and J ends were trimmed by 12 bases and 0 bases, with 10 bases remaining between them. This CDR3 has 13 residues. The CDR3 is CAELEPNTGELFF. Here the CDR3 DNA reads TGTGCCGAACTAGAACCGAACACCGGGGAGCTGTTTTTT.

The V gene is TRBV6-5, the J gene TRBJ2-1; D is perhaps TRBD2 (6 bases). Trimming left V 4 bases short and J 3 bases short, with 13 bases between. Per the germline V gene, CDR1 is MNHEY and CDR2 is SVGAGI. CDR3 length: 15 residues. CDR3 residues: CASSSAGLGYNEQFF. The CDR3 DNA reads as TGTGCCAGCAGTTCCGCGGGACTCGGCTACAATGAGCAGTTCTTC.

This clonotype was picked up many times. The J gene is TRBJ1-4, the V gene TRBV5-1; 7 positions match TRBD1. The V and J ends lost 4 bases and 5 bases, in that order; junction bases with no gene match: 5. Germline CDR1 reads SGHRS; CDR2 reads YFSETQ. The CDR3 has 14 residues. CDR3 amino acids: CASSTGQKNEKLFF. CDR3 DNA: TGCGCCAGCAGCACGGGACAGAAGAATGAAAAACTGTTTTTT.

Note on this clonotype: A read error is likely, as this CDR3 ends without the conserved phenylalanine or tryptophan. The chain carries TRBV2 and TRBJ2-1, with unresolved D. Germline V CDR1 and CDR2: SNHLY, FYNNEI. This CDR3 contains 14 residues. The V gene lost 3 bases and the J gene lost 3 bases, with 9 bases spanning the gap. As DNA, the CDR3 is TGTGCCAGCAGTGATGGTAGCCTCTACAATGAGCAGTTCTCC. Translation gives CASSDGSLYNEQFS.

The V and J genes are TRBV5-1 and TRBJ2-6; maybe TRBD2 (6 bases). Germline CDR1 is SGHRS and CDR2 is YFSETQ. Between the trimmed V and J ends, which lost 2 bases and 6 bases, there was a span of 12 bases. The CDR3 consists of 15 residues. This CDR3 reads CASSLYGGSANVLTF. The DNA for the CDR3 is TGCGCCAGCAGCTTATACGGGGGTTCGGCCAACGTCCTGACTTTC.

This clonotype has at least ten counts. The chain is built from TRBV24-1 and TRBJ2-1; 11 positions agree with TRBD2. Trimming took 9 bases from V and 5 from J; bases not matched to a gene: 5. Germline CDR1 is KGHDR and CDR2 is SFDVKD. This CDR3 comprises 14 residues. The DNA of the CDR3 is TGTGCCACCGGTGGGACTAGCGGTAACAATGAGCAGTTCTTC. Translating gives CATGGTSGNNEQFF.

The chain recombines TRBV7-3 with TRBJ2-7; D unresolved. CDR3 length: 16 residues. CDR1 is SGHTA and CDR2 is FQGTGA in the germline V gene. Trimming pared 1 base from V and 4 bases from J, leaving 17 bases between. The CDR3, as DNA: TGTGCCAGCAGCTTAAGGGTAATCTATCGCCCGTACGAGCAGTACTTC. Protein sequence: CASSLRVIYRPYEQYF. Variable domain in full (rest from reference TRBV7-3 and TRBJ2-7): GAGVSQTPSNKVTEKGKYVELRCDPISGHTALYWYRQSLGQGPEFLIYFQGTGAADDSGLPNDRFFAVRPEGSVSTLKIQRTERGDSAVYLCASSLRVIYRPYEQYFGPGTRLTVT.

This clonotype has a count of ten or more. The CDR3 loop reads CSARADSGVQYF. The CDR3 nucleotides are TGCAGTGCTAGAGCTGACTCGGGTGTTCAGTACTTC. The gene calls are TRBV20-1 and TRBJ2-4; no firm D call. Trimming pared 1 base from V and 11 bases from J, leaving 12 bases between. Germline V gene lookup returns CDR1 DFQATT and CDR2 SNEGSKA (reference sequence). The CDR3 extends over 12 amino acids.

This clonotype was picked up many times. The CDR3 is CASSLRTGEGYTF. The DNA of the CDR3 is TGTGCCAGCTCACTCCGGACAGGGGAGGGCTACACCTTC. V gene TRBV18 combines with J gene TRBJ1-2; TRBD1 aligns across 9 bases. This CDR3 has 13 amino acids. From germline, CDR1 is KGHSH and CDR2 LQKENI. Trimming took 4 bases from V and 8 from J; bases not matched to a gene: 5.

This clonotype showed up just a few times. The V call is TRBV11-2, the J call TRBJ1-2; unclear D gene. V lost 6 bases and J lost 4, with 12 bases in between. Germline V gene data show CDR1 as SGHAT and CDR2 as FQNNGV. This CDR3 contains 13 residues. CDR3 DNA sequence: TGTGCCAGCAGGCCGCTGGGTCTCTATGGCTACACCTTC. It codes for CASRPLGLYGYTF.

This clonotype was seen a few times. CDR3 DNA: TGTGCCAGCAGCAAATTGGCCAGCGGGGGGGTCGGGGAGCTGTTTTTT. It yields the protein CASSKLASGGVGELFF. The chain links TRBV21-1 to TRBJ2-2; the tabulated D call, TRBD2, remains unverified against the DNA. TRBV21-1 is tagged as a pseudogene. The CDR3 runs to 16 residues.

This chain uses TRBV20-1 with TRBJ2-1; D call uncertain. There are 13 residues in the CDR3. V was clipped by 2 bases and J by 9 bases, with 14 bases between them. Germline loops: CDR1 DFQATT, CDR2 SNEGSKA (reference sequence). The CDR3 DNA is TGCAGTGCTAGAACGGGTGGCATATCTGAGCAGTTCTTC. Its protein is CSARTGGISEQFF.

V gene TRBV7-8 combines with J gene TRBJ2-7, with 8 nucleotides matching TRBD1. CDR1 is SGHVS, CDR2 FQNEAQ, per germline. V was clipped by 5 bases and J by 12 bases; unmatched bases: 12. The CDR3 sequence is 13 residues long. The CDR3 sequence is CASSLQSGTGLYF. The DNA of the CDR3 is TGTGCCAGCAGCCTCCAATCCGGGACAGGCCTGTACTTC.